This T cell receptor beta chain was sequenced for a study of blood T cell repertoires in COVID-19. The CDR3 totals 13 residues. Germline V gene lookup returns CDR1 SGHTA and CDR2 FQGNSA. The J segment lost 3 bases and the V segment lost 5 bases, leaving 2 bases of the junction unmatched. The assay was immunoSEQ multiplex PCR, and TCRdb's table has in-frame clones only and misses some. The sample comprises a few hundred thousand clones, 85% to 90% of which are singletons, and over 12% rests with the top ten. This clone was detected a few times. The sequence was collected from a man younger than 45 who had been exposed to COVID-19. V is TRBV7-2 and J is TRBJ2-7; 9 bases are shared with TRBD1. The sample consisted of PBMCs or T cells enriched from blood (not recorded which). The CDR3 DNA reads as TGTGCCAGCAGCCCGACAGGGGGCTACGAGCAGTACTTC. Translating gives CASSPTGGYEQYF.